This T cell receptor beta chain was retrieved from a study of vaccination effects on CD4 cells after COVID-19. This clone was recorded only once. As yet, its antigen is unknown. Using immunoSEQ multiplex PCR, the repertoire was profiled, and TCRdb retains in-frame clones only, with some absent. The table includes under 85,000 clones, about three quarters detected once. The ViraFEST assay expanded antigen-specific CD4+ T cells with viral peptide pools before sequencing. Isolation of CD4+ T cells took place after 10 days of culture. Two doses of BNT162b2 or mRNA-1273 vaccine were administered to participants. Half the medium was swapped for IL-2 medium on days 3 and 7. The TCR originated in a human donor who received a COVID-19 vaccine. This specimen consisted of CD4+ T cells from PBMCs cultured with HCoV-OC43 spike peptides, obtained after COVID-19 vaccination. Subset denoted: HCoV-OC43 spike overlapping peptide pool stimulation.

The CDR3 here is CASSYRTRGVNNEQFF. The CDR3 bases are TGTGCCAGCAGTTACCGGACAAGAGGGGTCAACAATGAGCAGTTCTTC. J is TRBJ2-1 and V is TRBV6-7; D tentatively fits TRBD1 or TRBD2 (5 bases each). TRBV6-7 is designated an ORF whose function remains uncertain. The CDR3 has 16 amino acids. Deletions cut 2 bases from V and 5 bases from J, with 16 bases between.